This T cell receptor (beta chain) comes out of a study of cytomegalovirus exposure and HLA in healthy donors. Study-wide results and caveats: Cytomegalovirus association was listed for 164 TCR beta chains.

CDR1 is SNHLY and CDR2 is FYNNEI in the germline V gene. The CDR3 covers 14 residues. V was shortened by 5 bases and J by 0 bases, with 8 bases between the two germline ends. A word on this clone: The antigen remains undetermined.

The PCR used 60 Vbeta and 13 Jbeta primers. Method: immunoSEQ multiplex PCR; TCRdb's copy keeps in-frame clones and lacks some. The sample records some 100,000 clones, roughly 80% being singletons. This TCR came from a woman between 45 and 65 years old in good health and CMV-seropositive. The chain links TRBV2 to TRBJ1-5; D remains unclear. The specimen was PBMCs. CDR3 amino acids: CASSLTSSNQPQHF. The CDR3, as DNA: TGTGCCAGCAGTCTCACTTCTAGCAATCAGCCCCAGCATTTT.